Listed below are T cell receptor beta chains from one sample, sequenced in a study of blood T cell repertoires in COVID-19. Using immunoSEQ multiplex PCR, the repertoire was profiled, and TCRdb retains in-frame clones only, with some absent. Among about 55,000 clones, more than 70% were seen once, and the ten largest hold approximately 8%. The material sequenced was peripheral blood. All receptors derive from a man in his 60s with active COVID-19. Both conserved end residues are part of each CDR3.

>TRBJ2-3|TRBV9
CASGGLFITDTQYF
>TRBJ2-2|TRBV7-9
CASSARPLAGPTGELFF
>TRBJ2-7|TRBV5-1
CASSPRGQVGEQYF
>TRBJ1-6|TRBV7-2
CASSLGVGSPLHF
>TRBJ2-7|TRBV27
CASSLKGVLDEQYF
>TRBJ2-3|TRBV5-1
CASSLAAGTTDTQYF
>TRBJ1-2|TRBV27
CASSFPGGRGYTF
>TRBJ2-4|TRBV15
CATSGRGEGKNIQYF
>TRBJ2-1|TRBV4-1
CASSQPGTTGEQFF
>TRBJ2-5|TRBV5-1
CASSMQAAGETQYF
>TRBJ2-7|TRBV7-8
CASSFWDRGGEQYF
>TRBJ2-1|TRBV9
CASSLLTSGDEQFF
>TRBJ1-4|TRBV3-1/TRBV3-2
CASSHPGQGNEKLFF
>TRBJ2-5|TRBV10-1
CASSTSYQETQYF
>TRBJ1-5|TRBV6-4
CASSDSSPGRGNQPQHF
>TRBJ2-7|TRBV28
CASTRPGGGYEQYF
>TRBJ1-2|TRBV10-2
CASSEGASVGYTF
>TRBJ2-7|TRBV10-1
CASSKSVDYEQYF
>TRBJ1-2|TRBV7-9
CASSLALKNGNGYTF
>TRBJ2-7|TRBV2
CASSEPGPYEQYF
>TRBJ2-1|TRBV7-3
CASSANGAFNEQFF
>TRBJ2-7|TRBV12-3/TRBV12-4
CASSLGLGYEQYF
>TRBJ2-1|TRBV15
CATSSPGQGWNEQFF
>TRBJ1-4|TRBV4-1
CASTTGPGSNEKLFF
>TRBJ2-1|TRBV7-3
CASRASGSSYNEQFF
>TRBJ1-6|TRBV27
CASRRLRAPALHF
>TRBJ2-1|TRBV27
CASSQPGLGFNEQFF
>TRBJ2-1|TRBV13
CASSISVGNNEQFF
>TRBJ1-2|TRBV27
CASSRQGAVYGYTF
>TRBJ2-1|TRBV11-3
CASSLDLAGGPKFF
>TRBJ2-1|TRBV7-9
CASSTVRVQFF
>TRBJ1-1|TRBV18
CASSPGQGNTEAFF
>TRBJ2-2|TRBV9
CASSVASTGELFF
>TRBJ2-3|TRBV7-9
CASSDGRWRAGTDTQYF
>TRBJ2-1|TRBV10-2
CASNSLAGENEQFF
>TRBJ2-7|TRBV19
CASSILEGGGYEQYF